The clone carrying this T cell receptor (beta chain) appeared many times. This specimen belongs to a study of identical twins. One entry per CDR3 protein, called by TCRdb with MiXCR from the 5' RACE reads. Of about 570,000 distinct CDR3 sequences listed, roughly 9.5% are singletons. The germline V gene encodes CDR1 DFQATT and CDR2 SNEGSKA (reference sequence). The V end was cut by 0 bases, the J end by 1 base, with 8 bases between. The CDR3 loop spans 14 amino acids. In addition, the sample was reused for a study of yellow fever vaccine responses in identical twins.

The chain recombines TRBV20-1 with TRBJ2-3, with D maybe TRBD2 (6 bases). Material for sequencing was PBMCs. This receptor was obtained from a woman under 30 in good health. CDR3 amino acids: CSARDSSGTDTQYF. The CDR3 DNA reads as TGCAGTGCTAGAGATTCTAGCGGCACAGATACGCAGTATTTT.